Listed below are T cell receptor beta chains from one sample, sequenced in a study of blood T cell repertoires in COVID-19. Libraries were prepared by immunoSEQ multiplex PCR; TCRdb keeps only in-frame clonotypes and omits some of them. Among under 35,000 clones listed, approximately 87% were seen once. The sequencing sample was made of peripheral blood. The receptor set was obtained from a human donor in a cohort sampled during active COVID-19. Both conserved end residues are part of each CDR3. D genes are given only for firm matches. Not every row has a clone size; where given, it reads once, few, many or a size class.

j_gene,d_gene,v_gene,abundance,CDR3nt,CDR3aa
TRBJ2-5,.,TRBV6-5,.,TGTGCCAGCAAGAGAGGCGGGACAGCCCAAGAGACCCAGTACTTC,CASKRGGTAQETQYF
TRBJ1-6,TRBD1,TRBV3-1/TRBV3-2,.,TGTGCCAGCAGCCAAGAGGACAGGGGGAATTCACCCCTCCACTTT,CASSQEDRGNSPLHF
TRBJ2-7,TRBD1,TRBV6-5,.,TGTGCCAGCAGACCCTATGGACAGGGGGCCTACGAGCAGTACTTC,CASRPYGQGAYEQYF
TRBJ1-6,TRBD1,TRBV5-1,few,TGCGCCAGCAGCTCGCGGACAGGGGGCCTTAATTCACCCCTCCACTTT,CASSSRTGGLNSPLHF
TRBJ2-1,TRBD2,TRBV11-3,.,TGTGCCAGCAGCCCCGGGCCACTGGGGGGGAATGAGCAGTTCTTC,CASSPGPLGGNEQFF
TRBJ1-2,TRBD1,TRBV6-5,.,TGTGCCAGCAGTTACTCAGGGGGCGGTGGGACCACCTTC,CASSYSGGGGTTF
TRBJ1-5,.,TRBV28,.,TGTGCCAGCAGTGCAAACAGGGTTCAGCCCCAGCATTTT,CASSANRVQPQHF
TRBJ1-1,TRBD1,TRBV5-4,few,TGTGCCAGCAGCTTGGCCGGAGCTTTCGGGACAGGTCAAGCTTTCTTT,CASSLAGAFGTGQAFF
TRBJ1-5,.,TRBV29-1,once,TGCAGCGTCGGAGAATTTATTGGGCCCCAGCATTTT,CSVGEFIGPQHF
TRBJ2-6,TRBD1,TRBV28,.,TGTGCCAGCAGTTTCGACAGGGGGCGCCCTGGGGCCAACGTCCTGACTTTC,CASSFDRGRPGANVLTF
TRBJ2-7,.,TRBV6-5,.,TGTGCCAGCAGTTACGCCGACAGTGCCTACGAGCAGTACTTC,CASSYADSAYEQYF
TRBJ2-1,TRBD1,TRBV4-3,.,TGCGCCAGCAGCCAAGATTCAGGGGGTCCAAGGTTGTATGAGCAGTTCTTC,CASSQDSGGPRLYEQFF
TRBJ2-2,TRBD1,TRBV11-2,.,TGTGCCAGCAGCTTACCCGGGACAGGGGTCACCGGGGAGCTGTTTTTT,CASSLPGTGVTGELFF
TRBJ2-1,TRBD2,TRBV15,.,TGTGCCACCAGCAGCCCTAGCGGGGGGACCTACAATGAGCAGTTCTTC,CATSSPSGGTYNEQFF
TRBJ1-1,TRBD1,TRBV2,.,TGTGCCAGCAGTGGACAGGGGAACACTGAAGCTTTCTTT,CASSGQGNTEAFF
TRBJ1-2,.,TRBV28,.,TGTGCCAGCAGTACGGGACACGCCTATGGCTACACCTTC,CASSTGHAYGYTF
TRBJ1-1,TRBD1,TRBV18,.,TGTGCCAGCTCACCCCGACTACAGGGGATGAACACTGAAGCTTTCTTT,CASSPRLQGMNTEAFF
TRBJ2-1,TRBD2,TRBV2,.,TGTGCCAGCACGGCGGGGGAGTACAATGAGCAGTTCTTC,CASTAGEYNEQFF
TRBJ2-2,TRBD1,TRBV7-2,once,TGTGCCAGCACCGAGAGGGTCCAGGGGGCTGACGGGGAGCTGTTTTTT,CASTERVQGADGELFF
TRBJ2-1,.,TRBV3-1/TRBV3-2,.,TGTGCCAGCAGGACGAGTAACAGGGGAGGAACCTACAATGAGCAGTTCTTC,CASRTSNRGGTYNEQFF
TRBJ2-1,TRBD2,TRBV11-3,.,TGTGCCAGCAGCTTAATCGGGGGGAATGAGCAGTTCTTC,CASSLIGGNEQFF
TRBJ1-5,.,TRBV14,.,TGTGCCAGCAGCCGCCGGGAGACAGAGCCCCAGCATTTT,CASSRRETEPQHF
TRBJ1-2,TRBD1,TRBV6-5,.,TGTGCCAGCAGCCTCCGGGACAGGGGGCCCTATGGCTACACCTTC,CASSLRDRGPYGYTF
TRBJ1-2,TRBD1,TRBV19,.,TGTGCCAGTAGTATAGGCCTCGGGACAGGGGGACACTATGGCTACACCTTC,CASSIGLGTGGHYGYTF
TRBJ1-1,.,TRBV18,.,TGTGCCAGCTCATCTAACACTGAAGCTTTCTTT,CASSSNTEAFF
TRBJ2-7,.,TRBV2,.,TGTGCCAGCAGTGAACAGGGCCGCCGCTCCTACGAGCAGTACTTC,CASSEQGRRSYEQYF
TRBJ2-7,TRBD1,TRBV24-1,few,TGTGCCACCAGTGACGGGACAGGACTTCCCTACGAGCAGTACTTC,CATSDGTGLPYEQYF
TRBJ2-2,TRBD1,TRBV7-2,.,TGTGCCAGCAGCGCCGGGACAGCGAACACCGGGGAGCTGTTTTTT,CASSAGTANTGELFF
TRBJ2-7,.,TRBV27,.,TGTGCCAGCAGTTTAGCCAGGGGGGCCTACGAGCAGTACTTC,CASSLARGAYEQYF
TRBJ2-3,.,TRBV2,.,TGTGCCAGCAGTGAAGGTCGGGGTACGGTGACAGATACGCAGTATTTT,CASSEGRGTVTDTQYF
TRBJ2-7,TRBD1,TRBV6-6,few,TGTGCCAGCAGGCGGGGACAGGGGTCCGGGTACGAGCAGTACTTC,CASRRGQGSGYEQYF
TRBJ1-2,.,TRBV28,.,TGTGCCAGCAGGTCCCCCGGCCCGGGTAACTACACCTTC,CASRSPGPGNYTF
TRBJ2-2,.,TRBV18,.,TGTGCCAGCTCACCGGACAGCGGGGAGCTGTTTTTT,CASSPDSGELFF
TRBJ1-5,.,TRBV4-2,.,TGTGCCAGCAGCCAAGGACCTCGGGGGGAGGGTGGGCCCCAGCATTTT,CASSQGPRGEGGPQHF
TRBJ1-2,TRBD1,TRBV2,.,TGTGCCAGCAGCGACCCGGGACAGGGAAGTGGCTACACCTTC,CASSDPGQGSGYTF
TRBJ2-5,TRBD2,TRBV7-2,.,TGTGCCAGCACCAGCCTAGCGGGGGGACTAGAGACCCAGTACTTC,CASTSLAGGLETQYF
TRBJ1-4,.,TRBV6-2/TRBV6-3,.,TGTGCCAGCAGTAGGGGCGCCTACGAAAAACTGTTTTTT,CASSRGAYEKLFF
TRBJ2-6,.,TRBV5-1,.,TGCGCCAGCAACTCCCCCTCTGGGGCCAACGTCCTGACTTTC,CASNSPSGANVLTF
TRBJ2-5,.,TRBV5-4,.,TGTGCCAGCAGCCCTTCCTACGGAGAGACCCAGTACTTC,CASSPSYGETQYF
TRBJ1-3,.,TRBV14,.,TGTGCCAGCAGCTTAGTCCGGGACACCGGAAACACCATATATTTT,CASSLVRDTGNTIYF
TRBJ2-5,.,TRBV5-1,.,TGCGCCAGCAGCGAAACCGGGACAATCCAAGAGACCCAGTACTTC,CASSETGTIQETQYF
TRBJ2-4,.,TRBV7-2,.,TGTGCCAGCAGCTCCCGGCGGGGCGCCGCCTCAGCCAAAAACATTCAGTACTTC,CASSSRRGAASAKNIQYF
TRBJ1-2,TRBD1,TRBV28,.,TGTGCCAGCAGTACTAGGACAGGGCACTATGGCTACACCTTC,CASSTRTGHYGYTF
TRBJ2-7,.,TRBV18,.,TGTGCCAGCTCACCTCTGGGCCAGGGAGGAGGATACGAGCAGTACTTC,CASSPLGQGGGYEQYF
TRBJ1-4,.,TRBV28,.,TGTGCCAGCAGTTTGTCGGGGGTCGGTGAAAAACTGTTTTTT,CASSLSGVGEKLFF
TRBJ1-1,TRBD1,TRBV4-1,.,TGCGCCAGCAGCCAGCCCCTTCACAGGGGGGCGGACACTGAAGCTTTCTTT,CASSQPLHRGADTEAFF
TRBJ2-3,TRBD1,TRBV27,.,TGTGCCAGCAGTCCGAAGACAGGGGGCGGGAGATCAGATACGCAGTATTTT,CASSPKTGGGRSDTQYF
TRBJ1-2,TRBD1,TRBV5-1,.,TGCGCCAGCAGCTTGAAGGACAGGGGAAACTATGGCTACACCTTC,CASSLKDRGNYGYTF
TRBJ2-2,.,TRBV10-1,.,TGCGCCAGCCGAAGAGACACCGGGGAGCTGTTTTTT,CASRRDTGELFF
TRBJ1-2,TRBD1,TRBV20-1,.,TGCAGTGCTAGTGACAGGGTTAACTATGGCTACACCTTC,CSASDRVNYGYTF
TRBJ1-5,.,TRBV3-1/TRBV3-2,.,TGTGCCAGCAGCCAAGATGGACAGTCCAATCAGCCCCAGCATTTT,CASSQDGQSNQPQHF
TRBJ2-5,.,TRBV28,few,TGTGCCAGCATTGGGGCAGCTGGGTTGTCGTCCCCACAAGAGACCCAGTACTTC,CASIGAAGLSSPQETQYF
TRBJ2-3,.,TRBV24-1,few,TGTGCCACCAGTGCTTCACCATACAGGGAGGGGAGAACAGATACGCAGTATTTT,CATSASPYREGRTDTQYF
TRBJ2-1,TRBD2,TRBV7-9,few,TGTGCCAGCAGCTTAACGGGGACTAGCGGGCACAATGAGCAGTTCTTC,CASSLTGTSGHNEQFF
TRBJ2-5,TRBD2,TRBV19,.,TGTGCCAGTTACAGCGGGGGACCCCAAGAGACCCAGTACTTC,CASYSGGPQETQYF
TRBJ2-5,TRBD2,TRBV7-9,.,TGTGCCAGCAGCTCAAGCGGGGGGTCTCCAGAGACCCAGTACTTC,CASSSSGGSPETQYF
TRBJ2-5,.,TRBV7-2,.,TGTGCCAGCAGCTTAGTCCCGGAAGAGACCCAGTACTTC,CASSLVPEETQYF
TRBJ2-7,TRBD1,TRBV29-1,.,TGCAGCGTTGAGCAGGGGGCCTACGAGCAGTACTTC,CSVEQGAYEQYF
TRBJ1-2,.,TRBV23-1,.,TGCGCCAGCAGTCAATCGGCAAGTGAGGGCTATGGCTACACCTTC,CASSQSASEGYGYTF